The sequence of this TCR beta chain was determined in a study of shared clonotypes between healthy human individuals. Broader study findings: Clonotype sharing across four donors was observed for around 4.5% of naive CD4 clonotypes.

This clone showed up just once. Its matching antigen is unknown. CDR3 size: 13 residues. Germline loops: CDR1 SGHNT, CDR2 YENEEA. V lost 0 bases, J lost 5 bases, and 4 bases lay in between. TCRdb's copy holds only in-frame clones and misses some; the assay was immunoSEQ multiplex PCR. The sample contains approximately 2,000,000 clones, around 93% of which appear only once. This chain joins TRBV11-3 and TRBJ2-2; D is undetermined. This clonotype was obtained from a man between 18 and 29 years old in good health. Some clones in this sample may be carry-over from other donors' samples. Sequencing was performed on naive CD4+ T cells from PBMCs. The subset: CD45RA+ positively selected. The DNA for the CDR3 is TGTGCCAGCAGCTTAGAGTTTACCGGGGAGCTGTTTTTT. As protein: CASSLEFTGELFF.